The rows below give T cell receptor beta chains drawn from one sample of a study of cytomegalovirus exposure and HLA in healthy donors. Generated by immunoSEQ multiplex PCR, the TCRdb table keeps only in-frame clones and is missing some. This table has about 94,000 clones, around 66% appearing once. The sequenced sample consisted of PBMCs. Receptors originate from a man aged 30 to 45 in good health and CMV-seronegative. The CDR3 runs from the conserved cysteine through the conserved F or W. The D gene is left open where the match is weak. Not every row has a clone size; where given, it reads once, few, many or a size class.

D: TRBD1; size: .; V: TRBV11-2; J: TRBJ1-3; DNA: TGTGCCAGCTCGTGGGGACAGTTCGCTGGAAACACCATATATTTT; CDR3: CASSWGQFAGNTIYF
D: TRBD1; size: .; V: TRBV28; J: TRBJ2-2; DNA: TGTGCCAGCAGTTTGACCGGGACAGGGACCGGGGAGCTGTTTTTT; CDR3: CASSLTGTGTGELFF
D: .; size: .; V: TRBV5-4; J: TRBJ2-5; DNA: TGTGCCAGCAGCGGTCAGGAGACCCAGTACTTC; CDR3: CASSGQETQYF
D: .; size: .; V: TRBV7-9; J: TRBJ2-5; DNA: TGTGCCAGCAGTCCCCCGGGGGATGTAGAGACCCAGTACTTC; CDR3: CASSPPGDVETQYF
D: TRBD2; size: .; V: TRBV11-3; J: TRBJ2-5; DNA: TGTGCCAGCAGCTTGGGAACTAGCGGGGTTCGAGAGACCCAGTACTTC; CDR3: CASSLGTSGVRETQYF
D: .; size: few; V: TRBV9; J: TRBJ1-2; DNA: TGTGCCAGCACCGAGTTGACAGGTATATATGGCTACACCTTC; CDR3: CASTELTGIYGYTF
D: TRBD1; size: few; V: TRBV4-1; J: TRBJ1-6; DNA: TGCGCCAGCAGCCTCCGTGACAGGGATAATTCACCCCTCCACTTT; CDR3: CASSLRDRDNSPLHF
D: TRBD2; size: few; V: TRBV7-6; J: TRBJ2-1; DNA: TGTGCCAGCAGCTTCGGGGCGGGAGTATTTAACAATGAGCAGTTCTTC; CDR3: CASSFGAGVFNNEQFF
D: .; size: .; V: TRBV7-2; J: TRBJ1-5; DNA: TGTGCCAGCAGCTGGGGCGGAGTCAATCAGCCCCAGCATTTT; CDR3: CASSWGGVNQPQHF
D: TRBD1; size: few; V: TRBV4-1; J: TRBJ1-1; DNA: TGCGCCAGCAGCCAGATCCCCAGAGGACAGGCCTGGGAGGCTTTCTTT; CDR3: CASSQIPRGQAWEAFF
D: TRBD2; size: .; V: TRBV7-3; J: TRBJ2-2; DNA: TGTGCCAGCAGACAGGGCGGGAGGGCCGGGGAGCTGTTTTTT; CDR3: CASRQGGRAGELFF
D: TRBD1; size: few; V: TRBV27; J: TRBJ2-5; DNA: TGTGCCAGCAGTATAACGGGACAGGGGAAGACCCAGTACTTC; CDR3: CASSITGQGKTQYF
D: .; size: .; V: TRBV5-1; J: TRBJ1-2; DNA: TGCGCCAGCAGCTTGACAGCATTTAACTATGGCTACACCTTC; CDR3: CASSLTAFNYGYTF
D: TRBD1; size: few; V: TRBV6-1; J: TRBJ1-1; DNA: TGTGCCAGCAGCCCCACAGGGGAAAACACTGAAGCTTTCTTT; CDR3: CASSPTGENTEAFF
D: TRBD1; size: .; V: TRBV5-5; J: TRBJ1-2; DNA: TGTGCCAGCAGCCAGGACCCAGACAGGGTAGGAGGCTACACCTTC; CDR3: CASSQDPDRVGGYTF
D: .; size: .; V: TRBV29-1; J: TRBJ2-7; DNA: TGCAGCGTTGTGGAGGGAACCTACGAGCAGTACTTC; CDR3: CSVVEGTYEQYF
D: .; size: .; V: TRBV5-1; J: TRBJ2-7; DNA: TGCGCCAGCAGCTTGGTTGTGGGCGGACAGATCGCCGAGCAGTACTTC; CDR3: CASSLVVGGQIAEQYF
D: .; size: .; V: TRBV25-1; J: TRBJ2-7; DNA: TGTGCCAGCAGTGATACCGGACAGTCGACAGACGAGCAGTACTTC; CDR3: CASSDTGQSTDEQYF
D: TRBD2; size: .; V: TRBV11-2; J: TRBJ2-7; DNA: TGTGCCAGCAGCTTAGGGATGGGGACTATCCCCTACGAGCAGTACTTC; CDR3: CASSLGMGTIPYEQYF
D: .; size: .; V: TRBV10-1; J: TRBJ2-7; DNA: TGCGCCAGCAGTCCCCACAGCTACGAGCAGTACTTC; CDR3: CASSPHSYEQYF
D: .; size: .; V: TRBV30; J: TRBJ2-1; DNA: TGTGCCTGGGACAGGAGCTCCTACAATGAGCAGTTCTTC; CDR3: CAWDRSSYNEQFF
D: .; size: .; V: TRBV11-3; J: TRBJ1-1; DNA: TGTGCCAGCAGCTCACTAAGCGGGGAAGCTTTCTTT; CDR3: CASSSLSGEAFF
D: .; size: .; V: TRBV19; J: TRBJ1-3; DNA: TGTGCCACGAACCGGGAAAACACCATATATTTT; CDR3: CATNRENTIYF
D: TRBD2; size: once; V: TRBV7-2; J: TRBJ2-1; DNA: TGTGCCAGCAGCCTCGGGACTAGCGGAGGTGAGCAGTTCTTC; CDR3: CASSLGTSGGEQFF
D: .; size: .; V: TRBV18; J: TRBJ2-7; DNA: TGTGCCAGCTCACCACCCACACCACCATACGAGCAGTACTTC; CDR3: CASSPPTPPYEQYF
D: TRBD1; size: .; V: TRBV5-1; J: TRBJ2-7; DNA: TGCGCCAGCAGCCTCGGGACAGGGGCCCTCGGAGCCACCTACGAGCAGTACTTC; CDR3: CASSLGTGALGATYEQYF
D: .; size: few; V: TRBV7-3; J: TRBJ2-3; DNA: TGTGCCAGCAGCCCCGTTTCCGGGACAACCATCACAGATACGCAGTATTTT; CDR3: CASSPVSGTTITDTQYF
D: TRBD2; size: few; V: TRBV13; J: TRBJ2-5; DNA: TGTGCCAGCAGCTCAGCGGGAGGTGGGTTTCTAGGAGAGACCCAGTACTTC; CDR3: CASSSAGGGFLGETQYF
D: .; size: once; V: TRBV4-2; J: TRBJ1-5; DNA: TGTGCCAGCAGCCAAGATAAAGGGACACAGCCCCAGCATTTT; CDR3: CASSQDKGTQPQHF
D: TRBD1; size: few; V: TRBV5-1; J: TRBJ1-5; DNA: TGCGCCAGCAGCCCGACAGGGGGAATCAATCAGCCCCAGCATTTT; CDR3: CASSPTGGINQPQHF
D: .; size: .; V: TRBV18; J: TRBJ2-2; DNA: TGTGCCAGCTCACCGCCGGGGAACGGGGAGCTGTTTTTT; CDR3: CASSPPGNGELFF
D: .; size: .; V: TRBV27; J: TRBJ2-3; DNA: TGTGCCAGCGGATTACTAGTACGAGGAGATACGCAGTATTTT; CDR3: CASGLLVRGDTQYF
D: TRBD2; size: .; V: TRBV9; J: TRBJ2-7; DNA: TGTGCCAGCAGCGTGGAGAAGGCTAGCGGGAGGGTCGAGCAGTACTTC; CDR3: CASSVEKASGRVEQYF
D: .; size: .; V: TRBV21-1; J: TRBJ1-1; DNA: TGTGCCAGCAGCAACGGGACAGCGAACACTGAAGCTTTCTTT; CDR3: CASSNGTANTEAFF
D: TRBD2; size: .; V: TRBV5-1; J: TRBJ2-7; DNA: TGCGCCAGCAGCCCGACTAGCGGGAGGGTACCCTACGAGCAGTACTTC; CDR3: CASSPTSGRVPYEQYF
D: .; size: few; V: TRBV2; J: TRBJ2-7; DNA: TGTGCCAGCAGAGGGGCCGCCTACGAGCAGTACTTC; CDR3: CASRGAAYEQYF
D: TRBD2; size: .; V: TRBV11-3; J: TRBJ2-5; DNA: TGTGCCAGCAGCTTAGGCGGGGGACGAGAGACCCAGTACTTC; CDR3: CASSLGGGRETQYF
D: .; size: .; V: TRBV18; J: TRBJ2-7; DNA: TGTGCCAGCTCCCCCAGCTCCTACGAGCAGTACTTC; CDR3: CASSPSSYEQYF
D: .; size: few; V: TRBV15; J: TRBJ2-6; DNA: TGTGCCACCAGCACAACAGGGTCCGGGGCCAACGTCCTGACTTTC; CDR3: CATSTTGSGANVLTF
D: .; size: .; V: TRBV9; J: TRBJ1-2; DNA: TGTGCCAGCACCGAACTACGGGGGATCGCCTATGGCTACACCTTC; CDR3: CASTELRGIAYGYTF
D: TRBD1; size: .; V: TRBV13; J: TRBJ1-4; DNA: TGTGCCAGCAGCTTAGGCGGCAGGGGGAAGACTAATGAAAAACTGTTTTTT; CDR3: CASSLGGRGKTNEKLFF
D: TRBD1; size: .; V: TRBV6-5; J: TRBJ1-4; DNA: TGTGCCAGCAGGACAGGGAGCCATGAAAAACTGTTTTTT; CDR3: CASRTGSHEKLFF
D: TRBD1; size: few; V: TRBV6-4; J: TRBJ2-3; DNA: TGTGCCAGCAGTGCATCCCGGGACAGTGACACAGATACGCAGTATTTT; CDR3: CASSASRDSDTDTQYF
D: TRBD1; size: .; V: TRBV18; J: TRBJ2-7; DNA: TGTGCCAGCTCACGTGGGACAGGGAGCACCGAGCAGTACTTC; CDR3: CASSRGTGSTEQYF
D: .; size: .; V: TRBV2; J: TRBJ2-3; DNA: TGTGCCAGCAGTGAGGGGGGTGTGATCCCAGATACGCAGTATTTT; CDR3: CASSEGGVIPDTQYF
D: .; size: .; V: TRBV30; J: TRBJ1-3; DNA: TGTGCCTGGAAAAACGCGGGAGGGAACACCATATATTTT; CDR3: CAWKNAGGNTIYF
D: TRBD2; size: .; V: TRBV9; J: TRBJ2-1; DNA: TGTGCCAGCAGCGAGGCAGCGGGGGGTTACAATGAGCAGTTCTTC; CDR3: CASSEAAGGYNEQFF
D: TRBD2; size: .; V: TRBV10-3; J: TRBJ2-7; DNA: TGTGCCATCGGAGGAGTGAGGAGACTAGCGGGGAGAGTCTACGAGCAGTACTTC; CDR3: CAIGGVRRLAGRVYEQYF
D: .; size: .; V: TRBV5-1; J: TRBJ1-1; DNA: TGCGCCAGCAGCTTGAAGAGGGCCGGCACTGAAGCTTTCTTT; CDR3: CASSLKRAGTEAFF